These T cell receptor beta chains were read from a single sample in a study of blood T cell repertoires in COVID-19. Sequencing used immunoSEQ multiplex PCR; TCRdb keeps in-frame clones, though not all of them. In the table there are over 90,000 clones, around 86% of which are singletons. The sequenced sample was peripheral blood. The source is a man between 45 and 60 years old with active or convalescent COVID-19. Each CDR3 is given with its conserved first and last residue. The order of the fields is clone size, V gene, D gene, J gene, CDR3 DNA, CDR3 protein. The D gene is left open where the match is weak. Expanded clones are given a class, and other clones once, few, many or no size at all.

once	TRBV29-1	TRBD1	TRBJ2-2	TGCAGCGTAGGACAGGGAGGCGGGGAGCTGTTTTTT	CSVGQGGGELFF
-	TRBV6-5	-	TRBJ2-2	TGTGCCAGCAAGGGGCAGGTCAACACCGGGGAGCTGTTTTTT	CASKGQVNTGELFF
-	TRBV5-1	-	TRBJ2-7	TGCGCCAGCAGCTTGTGGGGCCTGTCCGAGCAGTACTTC	CASSLWGLSEQYF
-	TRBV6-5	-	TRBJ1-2	TGTGCCAGCAAAATAGGGAGCTATGGCTACACCTTC	CASKIGSYGYTF
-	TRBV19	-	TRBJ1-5	TGTGCCAGTAGTAGACCGGGAGCCCAAGGGAGTGGTCAGCCCCAGCATTTT	CASSRPGAQGSGQPQHF
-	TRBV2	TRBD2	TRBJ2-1	TGTGCCAGCAAGACTAGCGGGGGGGGGCCTCCCCAGTTCTTC	CASKTSGGGPPQFF
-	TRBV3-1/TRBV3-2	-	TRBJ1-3	TGTGCCAGCAGTCCAGGGGGAAACACCATATATTTT	CASSPGGNTIYF
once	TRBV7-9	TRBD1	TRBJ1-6	TGTGCCAGCAGCTTAGTAGCAGGGGGTAATTCGCCCCTCCACTTT	CASSLVAGGNSPLHF
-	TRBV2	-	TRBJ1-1	TGTGCCAGCAAACGGGGAGCGTACACTGAAGCTTTCTTT	CASKRGAYTEAFF
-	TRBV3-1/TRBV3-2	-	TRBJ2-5	TGTGCCAGCAGCCAAGATACAGTTCAAGAGACCCAGTACTTC	CASSQDTVQETQYF
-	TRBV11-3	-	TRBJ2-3	TGTGCCAGCAGCTTAGGAGGGACAACGAGCACAGATACGCAGTATTTT	CASSLGGTTSTDTQYF
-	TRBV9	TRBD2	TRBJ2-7	TGTGCCAGCAGCCCGGAGGTAGCGGGGGGGCAAGAGCAGTACTTC	CASSPEVAGGQEQYF
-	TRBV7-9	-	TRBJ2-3	TGTGCCAGCAGCTTAGAAAAGAGCCGCACAGATACGCAGTATTTT	CASSLEKSRTDTQYF
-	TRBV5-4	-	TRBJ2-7	TGTGCCAGCAGCTTGGTCTCCGGGACAAATCGGAGGGAGCAGTACTTC	CASSLVSGTNRREQYF
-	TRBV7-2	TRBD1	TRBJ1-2	TGTGCCAGCAGCTTAGCCATGATGCCCGGGACAGGGGGAAAAAACTATGGCTACACCTTC	CASSLAMMPGTGGKNYGYTF
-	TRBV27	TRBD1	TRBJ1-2	TGTGCCAGCAGTTCGACAGGGGGCCTGATTCATGGCTACACCTTC	CASSSTGGLIHGYTF
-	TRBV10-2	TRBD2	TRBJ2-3	TGCGCCAGCAAAGGGACTAGCGGGGGGGAAGATACGCAGTATTTT	CASKGTSGGEDTQYF
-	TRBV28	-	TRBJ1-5	TGTGCCAGCATGAGCTTGCAGCCCCAGCATTTT	CASMSLQPQHF
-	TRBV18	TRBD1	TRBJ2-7	TGTGCCAGCTCACCAGACGACAGGGGGCGGTCCTACGAGCAGTACTTC	CASSPDDRGRSYEQYF
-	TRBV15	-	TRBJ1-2	TGTGCCACCAGCAGAGTGGCGGTGAACTATGGCTACACCTTC	CATSRVAVNYGYTF
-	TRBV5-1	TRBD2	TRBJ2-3	TGCGCCAGCGCCTGGAGCGGGGGCACAGATACGCAGTATTTT	CASAWSGGTDTQYF
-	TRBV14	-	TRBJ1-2	TGTGCCAGCAGCCAAGACCTCAGCTATGGCTACACCTTC	CASSQDLSYGYTF
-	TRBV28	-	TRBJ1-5	TGTGCCAGCAGCCGGGGTTTTCAGCCCCAGCATTTT	CASSRGFQPQHF
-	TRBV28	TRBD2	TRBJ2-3	TGTGCCAGCAGTTTAATAGCGGGGGGGACAAATACGCAGTATTTT	CASSLIAGGTNTQYF
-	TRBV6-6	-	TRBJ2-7	TGTGCCAGCAGACCCACGGCAGGAGGCTCCTACGAGCAGTACTTC	CASRPTAGGSYEQYF
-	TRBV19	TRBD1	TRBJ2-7	TGTGCCAGTAGTGCGACAGGGTACGAGCAGTACTTC	CASSATGYEQYF
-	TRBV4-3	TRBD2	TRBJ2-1	TGCGCCAGCAGCCAAGTTGGCGGGGGGGACTACAATGAGCAGTTCTTC	CASSQVGGGDYNEQFF
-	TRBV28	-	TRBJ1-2	TGTGCCAGCAGATCCCGAGCTGGGCTCTCCAACTATGGCTACACCTTC	CASRSRAGLSNYGYTF
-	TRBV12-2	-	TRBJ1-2	TGTGCAAGTCGCTTAAGTTGTCTCGTAAGGAGGTATGGCTACACCTTC	CASRLSCLVRRYGYTF
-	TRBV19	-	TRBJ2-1	TGTGCCAGTAGTATATACCAGGGTTCCTACAATGAGCAGTTCTTC	CASSIYQGSYNEQFF
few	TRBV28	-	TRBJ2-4	TGTGCCAGCAGTTTCGCCCGACAGGTTGGCAAAAACATTCAGTACTTC	CASSFARQVGKNIQYF
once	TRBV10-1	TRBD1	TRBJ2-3	TGCGCCAGCAGTGGGGACAGGTACCTCACAGATACGCAGTATTTT	CASSGDRYLTDTQYF
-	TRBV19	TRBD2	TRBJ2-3	TGTGCCAGTGGTAGCGGGGGAGGGTCAGATACGCAGTATTTT	CASGSGGGSDTQYF
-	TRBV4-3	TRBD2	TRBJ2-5	TGCGCCAGCAGCCAAGATCCTAGCGGGAAGGAGACCCAGTACTTC	CASSQDPSGKETQYF
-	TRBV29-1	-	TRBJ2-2	TGCAGCGTCCCAGGAAGGCCGAACACCGGGGAGCTGTTTTTT	CSVPGRPNTGELFF
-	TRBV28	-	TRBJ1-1	TGTGCCAGCAGTTTCGGGGCGGGGGGTACTGAAGCTTTCTTT	CASSFGAGGTEAFF
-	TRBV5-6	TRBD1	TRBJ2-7	TGTGCCAGCAGTTATGGACAGGGCTACGAGCAGTACTTC	CASSYGQGYEQYF
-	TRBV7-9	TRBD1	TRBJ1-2	TGTGCCAGCAGCCCTGGACAGGCTCCTAACTATGGCTACACCTTC	CASSPGQAPNYGYTF
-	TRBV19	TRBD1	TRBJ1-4	TGTGCCAGTAGTATTCTCGGGACAGGGAATGAAAAACTGTTTTTT	CASSILGTGNEKLFF
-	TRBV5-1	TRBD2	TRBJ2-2	TGCGCCAGCAGCCCCGGACTAGCGGGGGGACGAAGCACCGGGGAGCTGTTTTTT	CASSPGLAGGRSTGELFF
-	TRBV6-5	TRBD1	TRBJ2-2	TGTGCCAGCAGTTACTCGTCACAGGGGACCACCGGGGAGCTGTTTTTT	CASSYSSQGTTGELFF
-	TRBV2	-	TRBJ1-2	TGTGCCAGCAGTGCGGAGGAGGGCTATGGCTACACCTTC	CASSAEEGYGYTF
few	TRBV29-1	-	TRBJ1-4	TGCAGCGTTGAGGAGGGTGAAGGGGAAAAACTGTTTTTT	CSVEEGEGEKLFF
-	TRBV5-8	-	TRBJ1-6	TGTGCCAGCAGCCCAGGTGGGCAGGGGTTCAATTCACCCCTCCACTTT	CASSPGGQGFNSPLHF
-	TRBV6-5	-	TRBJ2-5	TGTGCCAGCAGTTACTCGGGACACCAGCCCGGAGAGACCCAGTACTTC	CASSYSGHQPGETQYF
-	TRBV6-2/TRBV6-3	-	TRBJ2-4	TGTGCCAGCAGTTACTCGACAGCTAAAAACATTCAGTACTTC	CASSYSTAKNIQYF